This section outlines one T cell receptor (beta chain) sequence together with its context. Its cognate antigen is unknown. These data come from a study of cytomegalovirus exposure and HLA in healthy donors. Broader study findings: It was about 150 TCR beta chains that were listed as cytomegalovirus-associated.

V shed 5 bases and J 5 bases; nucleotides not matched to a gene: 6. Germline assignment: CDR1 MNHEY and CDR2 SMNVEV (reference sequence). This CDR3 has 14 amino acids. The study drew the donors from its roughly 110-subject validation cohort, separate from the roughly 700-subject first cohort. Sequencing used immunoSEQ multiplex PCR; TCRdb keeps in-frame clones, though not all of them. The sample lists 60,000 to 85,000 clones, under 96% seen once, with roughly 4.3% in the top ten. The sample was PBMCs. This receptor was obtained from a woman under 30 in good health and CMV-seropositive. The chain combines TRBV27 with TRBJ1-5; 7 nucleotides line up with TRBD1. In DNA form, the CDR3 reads TGTGCCAGCAGTCTCACAGGGGTATATCAGCCCCAGCATTTT. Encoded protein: CASSLTGVYQPQHF.